This is a list of T cell receptor beta chains from one sample in a study of blood T cell repertoires in COVID-19. Assay used: immunoSEQ multiplex PCR; TCRdb lists only in-frame clones, some missing. The sample lists 350,000 to 450,000 clones, about 85% occurring once. Sequenced sample: peripheral blood. The receptors were gathered from a woman aged 18-35 years with acute or convalescent COVID-19. Both conserved end residues are part of each CDR3. D genes are given only for firm matches. Clone size is stated in some rows and not others, as once, few, many or a class when expanded.

d_gene	v_gene	j_gene	abundance	CDR3aa	CDR3nt
TRBD1	TRBV5-1	TRBJ2-7	-	CASSLGSADRAYEQYF	TGCGCCAGCAGCTTGGGATCAGCGGACAGGGCCTACGAGCAGTACTTC
-	TRBV6-5	TRBJ1-3	-	CASQRGVLSGNTIYF	TGTGCCAGCCAGCGGGGGGTTCTCTCTGGAAACACCATATATTTT
-	TRBV7-9	TRBJ1-2	few	CASGGFGYTF	TGTGCCAGCGGTGGCTTTGGCTACACCTTC
-	TRBV7-9	TRBJ1-2	-	CASTSLGAGGYTF	TGTGCCAGCACCTCCCTGGGGGCGGGCGGCTACACCTTC
-	TRBV12-3/TRBV12-4	TRBJ2-1	-	CASSLFGNEQFF	TGTGCCAGCAGTTTATTCGGGAATGAGCAGTTCTTC
-	TRBV7-2	TRBJ1-2	-	CASSRTGIRGYTF	TGTGCCAGCAGCCGTACAGGGATCCGTGGCTACACCTTC
-	TRBV10-3	TRBJ2-3	-	CAIMRASTDTQYF	TGTGCCATCATGCGCGCTAGCACAGATACGCAGTATTTT
-	TRBV6-5	TRBJ1-6	-	CASTQNNSPLHF	TGTGCCAGCACACAGAATAATTCACCCCTCCACTTT
TRBD1	TRBV7-9	TRBJ2-1	-	CASSSDRGYEQFF	TGTGCCAGCAGTTCCGACAGGGGCTACGAGCAGTTCTTC
TRBD1	TRBV19	TRBJ1-4	-	CASSGSGTGEEKLFF	TGTGCCAGTAGTGGGTCCGGGACAGGGGAGGAAAAACTGTTTTTT